This TCR beta chain was identified during a study of response to subunit inactivated influenza vaccine (dated by TCRdb to 2016 to 2019). For the wider study: The study used deep quantitative T cell receptor repertoire profiling to track responses to a trivalent subunit inactivated influenza vaccine.

The paper's findings and limits, for the study overall: According to the authors, only a limited number of new T cells may be recruited by each seasonal influenza vaccination.

In this sample, this clonotype turned up a few times. Which antigen it targets is not known. No base quality values were provided; no much bigger clone lies one nucleotide off. The library was built by means of RT-PCR. These reads were obtained on an Illumina HiSeq 2500. The public reads were quality trimmed at Q25 with fastp and then assembled into clones with MiXCR by TCRdb, keeping productive beta chains. All rows with the same CDR3 protein become a single entry with the most common DNA and genes. Recorded for this sample are 800,000 to 1,000,000 distinct CDR3 sequences; 21% of them occurred a single time. Roughly a tenth of the sample is taken by the ten largest. The junction shows trimming of 0 bases on V and 0 bases on J, plus 8 bases between the germline ends. The CDR3 has 16 amino acids, counting the end cysteine and phenylalanine. This entry keeps only the CDR3 DNA: 48 bases, framed from base 1. CDR1 and CDR2 were assigned from the germline V gene as LGHNA and YSLEER.

The source is a man in his forties or fifties who received an inactivated influenza vaccine. Donor details come from another sample of the same person, matched by shared clones. Here the chain combines TRBV4-3 and TRBJ2-2; the D segment cannot be called with confidence. The sample was PBMCs from blood, taken roughly 5 days after vaccination. The bases read TGCGCCAGCAGCCAAGAGGTGGGCACGAACACCGGGGAGCTGTTTTTT. Its coded protein is CASSQEVGTNTGELFF.